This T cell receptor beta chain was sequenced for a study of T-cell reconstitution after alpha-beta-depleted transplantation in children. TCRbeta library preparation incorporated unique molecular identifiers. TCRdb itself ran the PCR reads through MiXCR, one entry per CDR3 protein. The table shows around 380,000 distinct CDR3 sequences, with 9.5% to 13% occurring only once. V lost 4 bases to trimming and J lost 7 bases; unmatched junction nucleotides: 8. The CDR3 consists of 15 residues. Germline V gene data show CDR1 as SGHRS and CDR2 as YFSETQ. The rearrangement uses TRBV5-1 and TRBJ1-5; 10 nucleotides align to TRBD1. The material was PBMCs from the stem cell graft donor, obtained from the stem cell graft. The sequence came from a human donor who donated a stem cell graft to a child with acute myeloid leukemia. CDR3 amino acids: CASSDGTGEGQPQHF. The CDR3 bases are TGCGCCAGCAGCGACGGGACAGGGGAAGGGCAGCCCCAGCATTTT.